Listed here are 9 T cell receptor beta chains from one sample, sequenced in a study of prognosis after radiotherapy for stage I lung cancer. The genomic DNA TCR beta CDR3 region underwent two rounds of multiplex PCR. Gene-specific primers for each TRBV and TRBJ gene drove first-round PCR. TCRdb passed the multiplex PCR reads through MiXCR, listing each CDR3 protein once. The table has almost 20,000 distinct CDR3 sequences, about a quarter seen once. The specimen was PBMCs, collected before or after stereotactic body radiation therapy (not recorded which). Receptor source: a donor at least 50 years old with non-small cell lung cancer.

This clonotype was counted ten times or more. V is TRBV18 and J is TRBJ1-3; D is perhaps TRBD1 (6 bases). Deletions cut 1 base from V and 0 bases from J, with 7 bases between. This CDR3 comprises 15 residues. Per the germline V gene, CDR1 is KGHSH and CDR2 is LQKENI. The CDR3 loop reads CASSPRDISGNTIYF. Written as DNA, the CDR3 is TGTGCCAGCTCACCACGGGACATCTCTGGAAACACCATATATTTT.

There are many counts of this clonotype. CDR3 sequence: CASSAGTGVTGELFF. The CDR3 nucleotides are TGCGCCAGCAGCGCCGGGACAGGAGTTACCGGGGAGCTGTTTTTT. This chain connects TRBV5-1 to TRBJ2-2, with 8 bases aligning to TRBD1. Germline loops: CDR1 SGHRS, CDR2 YFSETQ. This CDR3 region has 15 residues. V trimming: 4 bases; J trimming: 5 bases; junction bases outside the gene matches: 7.

This clonotype has a count of ten or more. The J gene is TRBJ2-7, the V gene TRBV5-6; 7 bases map to TRBD1. The germline V gene encodes CDR1 SGHDT and CDR2 YYEEEE. V trimming: 3 bases; J trimming: 3 bases; junction bases outside the gene matches: 0. The CDR3 is 12 residues long. The DNA of the CDR3 is TGTGCCAGCAGCTGGGACAGCTACGAGCAGTACTTC. This translates into CASSWDSYEQYF.

Worth noting for this clonotype: Because it lacks the conserved phenylalanine or tryptophan at the end, this CDR3 is likely a read error. The chain couples TRBV12-3 or TRBV12-4 to TRBJ2-2; 9 bases match TRBD2. V dropped 5 bases and J dropped 10; count of bases not matched to a gene: 14. This CDR3 comprises 16 residues. CDR3 loop: CASSPHVAGGNAELFS. In DNA form, the CDR3 reads TGTGCCAGCAGTCCCCATGTGGCGGGAGGGAACGCGGAGCTGTTTTCT.

This clonotype was seen ten or more times. V is TRBV5-6 and J is TRBJ1-5, with a possible D match to TRBD1 (6 bases). The CDR3 covers 14 residues. V dropped 0 bases and J dropped 7 bases, with 11 bases sitting between them. Germline V gene sequence: CDR1 SGHDT, CDR2 YYEEEE. For the CDR3, the DNA is TGTGCCAGCAGCTTGGCTGGGGGCGCCCAGCCCCAGCATTTT. This gives the protein CASSLAGGAQPQHF.

This clonotype was recorded at least ten times. The chain joins TRBV15 to TRBJ1-2; D not resolved. Germline V gene sequence: CDR1 LNHNV, CDR2 YYDKDF (reference sequence). The V end lost 6 bases, the J end lost 0 bases, and 11 bases lay between the germline ends. The CDR3 extends over 14 amino acids. CDR3 loop: CATRIGRSNYGYTF. The CDR3 DNA reads as TGTGCCACCAGAATCGGTCGGTCTAACTATGGCTACACCTTC.

This clonotype was seen many times. A read error may explain this, as a much larger clone is one base away. This sequence joins TRBV6-1 and TRBJ1-3; D is unresolved. CDR1 and CDR2 (germline): MNHNS, SASEGT. The CDR3 totals 13 residues. In DNA, the CDR3 is TGTGCCAGCAGAATTAACTCTGGAGACACCATATATTTT. Its translation is CASRINSGDTIYF.

Remarks on this clonotype: One base separates it from a far larger clone, so it is likely a read error. The chain links TRBV7-9 to TRBJ2-3, with D perhaps given as TRBD1 or TRBD2 (6 bases each). V was trimmed by 5 bases and J by 0 bases, leaving 12 bases between them. In germline, CDR1 is SEHNR, CDR2 FQNEAQ (reference sequence). CDR3 length: 15 amino acids. CDR3 sequence: CASSPGAGSTDTQYF. CDR3 bases: TGTGCCAGCAGCCCGGGGGCCGGGAGCACAGATACGCAGTATTTT. The full variable domain, rest sourced from reference TRBV7-9 and TRBJ2-3, is DTGVSQNPRHKITKRGQNVTFRCDPISEHNRLYWYRQTLGQGPEFLTYFQNEAQLEKSRLLSDRFSAERPKGSFSTLEIQRTEQGDSAMYLCASSPGAGSTDTQYFGPGTRLTVL.

This clonotype showed up many times. V is TRBV19 and J is TRBJ2-2; a possible D gene is TRBD1 (6 bases). From germline, CDR1 is LNHDA and CDR2 SQIVND (reference sequence). The CDR3 is made up of 14 amino acids. Trimming took off 5 bases at V and 3 bases at J, with 10 bases between the two ends. The CDR3 DNA reads TGTGCCAGTAGTCTAACAGGGCACACCGGGGAGCTGTTTTTT. Encoded protein: CASSLTGHTGELFF.